These 6 T cell receptor beta chains share one sample of origin, sequenced in a study of CD8+CD57+ T cells in acquired aplastic anemia. The study profiled TCR beta VDJ and CDR3 using genomic DNA as template. One entry per CDR3 protein, called by TCRdb with MiXCR from the reads. The sample includes some 140,000 distinct CDR3 sequences, less than 45% seen only once; the top ten take around 8.4%. The sequenced material came from sorted CD4+, CD8+, or CD8+CD57+ T cells (not recorded which) from PBMCs. The receptors originated from a human donor in good health, serving as a control.

The gene calls are TRBV24-1 and TRBJ2-3; D gene unclear. Deletions cut 5 bases from V and 2 bases from J, with 4 bases between. CDR3 length: 12 residues. The V gene's germline CDR1 is KGHDR and CDR2 SFDVKD. CDR3 nucleotide sequence: TGTGCCACCAGTGGAACCACAGATACGCAGTATTTT. It translates to CATSGTTDTQYF.

This clonotype has just a few counts. A single base separates this from a much larger clone, so it may be a read error. No conserved phenylalanine or tryptophan is present at the end of the CDR3, so a read error is the likely explanation. V is TRBV4-2 and J is TRBJ2-7, with 10 bases that match TRBD1. With 4 bases clipped from V and 5 bases from J, the junction kept 8 bases outside the gene matches. Germline V gives CDR1 LGHNA, CDR2 YNFKEQ. The CDR3 is 15 residues long. CDR3 DNA: TGTGCCAGCAGCCCCCGGGACAGGGGTGAACACGAGCAGTACCTC. It encodes CASSPRDRGEHEQYL.

The chain employs TRBV20-1 and TRBJ1-2; the D is unclear. V was shortened by 7 bases and J by 4 bases, with 13 bases between the two germline ends. The CDR3 has 12 residues. Germline V gene lookup returns CDR1 DFQATT and CDR2 SNEGSKA (reference sequence). CDR3: CSVRKRSYGYTF. As DNA, the CDR3 is TGCAGTGTCAGGAAAAGGAGCTATGGCTACACCTTC.

This clonotype was seen many times. This chain links TRBV12-3 or TRBV12-4 with TRBJ1-6; unclear D gene. V was pared by 3 bases and J by 9 bases, with 12 bases between. The CDR3 totals 14 residues. The CDR3 is CASSFLYVGSPLHF. CDR3 nucleotides: TGTGCCAGCAGTTTCCTTTATGTTGGTTCACCCCTCCACTTT.

This clonotype was seen ten or more times. This chain joins TRBV25-1 and TRBJ1-2, with 10 bases identical to TRBD1. Germline lookup yields CDR1 MGHDK and CDR2 SYGVNS. This CDR3 contains 14 residues. J gave up 8 bases and V 5 bases, and 8 bases lay outside the gene matches. In DNA, the CDR3 is TGTGCCAGCAGTTGGGACAGGGGAGGTTCGGGCTACACCTTC. This gives the protein CASSWDRGGSGYTF.

This clonotype was detected many times. This chain connects TRBV20-1 to TRBJ2-1; D unclear. The V end was cut by 0 bases, the J end by 8 bases, with 8 bases between. The CDR3 has 12 amino acids. Germline V gene sequence: CDR1 DFQATT, CDR2 SNEGSKA (reference sequence). The CDR3 protein is CSAREGSYEQFF. The CDR3 bases are TGCAGTGCTAGAGAGGGTAGCTATGAGCAGTTCTTC.